The 15 T cell receptor beta chains presented below share a single source sample, sequenced in a study of identical twins. TCRdb reanalysed the 5' RACE reads using MiXCR and keeps one entry per CDR3 protein. The sample contains some 760,000 distinct CDR3 sequences, 18% of which appear only once. These same records also appear under a second study, on T cells expressing NK-cell markers.

The sample was PBMCs. The source is a woman aged 18 to 35 in good health.

This rearrangement joins TRBV3-1 to TRBJ2-7; D is unclear. This CDR3 spans 13 amino acids. CDR1 is LGHDT and CDR2 is YNNKEL in the germline V gene (reference sequence). Trimming removed 1 base from V and 3 bases from J, with 7 bases in between. This CDR3 reads CASSQGAYYEQYF. CDR3 DNA sequence: TGTGCCAGCAGCCAAGGGGCCTACTACGAGCAGTACTTC.

The chain carries TRBV10-3 and TRBJ2-3, with 9 bases identical to TRBD2. Trimming cost V 4 bases and J 1 base; bases outside gene matches: 3. The CDR3 extends over 15 amino acids. CDR1 ENHRY and CDR2 SYGVKD come from the germline V gene. The CDR3 reads CAISGAGGRTDTQYF. CDR3 bases: TGTGCCATCAGTGGGGCGGGAGGGCGCACAGATACGCAGTATTTT.

This chain joins TRBV5-1 and TRBJ2-5; D may correspond to TRBD1 or TRBD2 (6 bases each). This CDR3 has 13 amino acids. Per the germline V gene, CDR1 is SGHRS and CDR2 is YFSETQ. V dropped 4 bases and J dropped 2 bases, with 9 bases sitting between them. The CDR3 reads CASSEGGQETQYF. CDR3 DNA sequence: TGCGCCAGCAGCGAGGGGGGTCAAGAGACCCAGTACTTC.

V is TRBV5-1 and J is TRBJ2-1, with D tentatively TRBD1 (5 bases). CDR1 is SGHRS and CDR2 is YFSETQ in the germline V gene. The V end lost 5 bases, the J end lost 1 base, and 13 bases lay between the germline ends. This CDR3 contains 15 residues. The CDR3 loop is CASSGQPGSYNEQFF. In nucleotides, the CDR3 is TGCGCCAGCAGTGGACAACCCGGATCCTACAATGAGCAGTTCTTC.

A few counts support this clonotype. The chain couples TRBV29-1 to TRBJ2-1; D not resolved. V shed 3 bases and J shed 2 bases, with 11 bases lying between them. This CDR3 is built from 14 residues. Germline CDR1 and CDR2: SQVTM and ANQGSEA. CDR3 DNA sequence: TGCAGCGTTGAGGCCCCCGGCACCTACAATGAGCAGTTCTTC. Translating it yields CSVEAPGTYNEQFF.

V gene TRBV19 combines with J gene TRBJ2-2; 11 positions agree with TRBD1. With V trimmed by 11 bases and J by 8 bases, 10 bases remained unmatched. The germline V gene encodes CDR1 LNHDA and CDR2 SQIVND (reference sequence). This CDR3 region has 14 residues. The CDR3 reads CAGRTGGARGELFF. In nucleotides, the CDR3 is TGTGCCGGGCGGACAGGGGGCGCGAGAGGGGAGCTGTTTTTT. The whole variable domain, remainder taken from reference TRBV19 and TRBJ2-2, is DGGITQSPKYLFRKEGQNVTLSCEQNLNHDAMYWYRQDPGQGLRLIYYSQIVNDFQKGDIAEGYSVSREKKESFPLTVTSAQKNPTAFYLCAGRTGGARGELFFGEGSRLTVL.

This clonotype was counted only a few times. The CDR3 nucleotides are TGCGCCAGCAGCTTGGTTACAGGGCATGAGCAGTTCTTC. It yields the protein CASSLVTGHEQFF. The chain joins TRBV5-1 to TRBJ2-1; weak D call: TRBD1 (6 bases). V lost 0 bases and J lost 8, with 9 bases in between. The germline gives CDR1 SGHRS, CDR2 YFSETQ. The CDR3 covers 13 residues. Using reference TRBV5-1 and TRBJ2-1 for the parts outside the CDR3, the full variable domain is KAGVTQTPRYLIKTRGQQVTLSCSPISGHRSVSWYQQTPGQGLQFLFEYFSETQRNKGNFPGRFSGRQFSNSRSEMNVSTLELGDSALYLCASSLVTGHEQFFGPGTRLTVL.

This clonotype was counted between two and nine times. The chain is built from TRBV12-3 or TRBV12-4 and TRBJ2-6; D is undetermined. This CDR3 is built from 12 residues. With 6 bases removed from V and 4 bases from J, the gap between germline ends came to 4 bases. CDR3 bases: TGTGCCAGCAGAGGGGGGGCCAACGTCCTGACTTTC. Amino acids: CASRGGANVLTF.

This clonotype is a singleton in its sample. The chain joins TRBV14 to TRBJ2-1; the match to TRBD2 covers 7 bases. V lost 0 bases to trimming and J lost 4 bases; unmatched junction nucleotides: 6. The CDR3 consists of 16 residues. Germline loops: CDR1 SGHDN, CDR2 FVKESK. The chain's CDR3 is CASSQDWGGWYNEQFF. DNA of the CDR3: TGTGCCAGCAGCCAAGACTGGGGGGGTTGGTACAATGAGCAGTTCTTC.

In this sample, this clonotype turned up many times. V usage is TRBV3-1 and J usage is TRBJ2-1; D is perhaps TRBD1 or TRBD2 (5 bases each). Germline V gene data show CDR1 as LGHDT and CDR2 as YNNKEL (reference sequence). Trimming cost V 3 bases and J 7 bases, with 19 bases left between them. The CDR3 is 16 residues long. The CDR3 sequence: CASSHIAGTRNNEQFF. The CDR3 bases are TGTGCCAGCAGCCATATTGCAGGGACCCGGAATAATGAGCAGTTCTTC.

V gene TRBV12-3 or TRBV12-4 combines with J gene TRBJ2-5; 16 bases match TRBD2. The trim removed 5 bases at V and 1 base at J, leaving 4 bases unmatched. This CDR3 contains 17 residues. CDR3 nucleotides: TGTGCCAGCAGTCCCGGGACTAGCGGGAGGGTCCAAGAGACCCAGTACTTC. This sequence encodes CASSPGTSGRVQETQYF.

The sample holds many counts of this clonotype. CDR3 in DNA: TGCAGTGCTACACCTATAGGGTTCGGAACCGGCAACACCATATATTTT. It yields the protein CSATPIGFGTGNTIYF. This chain links TRBV20-1 with TRBJ1-3; D is ambiguous. V was cut by 4 bases and J by 7 bases, with 23 bases left in between. Looked up from germline, CDR1 is DFQATT and CDR2 is SNEGSKA (reference sequence). The CDR3 length is 16 residues.

The chain joins TRBV27 to TRBJ2-5; D possibly corresponds to TRBD2 (6 bases). Germline assignment: CDR1 MNHEY and CDR2 SMNVEV (reference sequence). This CDR3 is 14 amino acids long. Deletions cut 6 bases from V and 7 bases from J, with 18 bases between. The CDR3 sequence: CASSPGTWAGTQYF. CDR3 nucleotides: TGTGCCAGCAGCCCCGGGACTTGGGCGGGGACCCAGTACTTC.

The chain has TRBV5-1 and TRBJ1-6; no clear D gene. The CDR3 is 16 residues long. Germline V CDR1 and CDR2: SGHRS, YFSETQ. V lost 0 bases, J lost 0 bases, and 7 bases lay in between. The CDR3 loop reads CASSLDLSSYNSPLHF. CDR3 DNA sequence: TGCGCCAGCAGCTTGGACCTGAGCTCCTATAATTCACCCCTCCACTTT.

The CDR3 DNA reads TGTGCCAGCAGGGACCTTTTAGGACAGCTAATGCATGAGCAGTTCTTC. Translating it yields CASRDLLGQLMHEQFF. This chain uses TRBV27 with TRBJ2-1; a possible D gene is TRBD1 (6 bases). V was clipped by 6 bases and J by 8 bases, with 23 bases between them. CDR3 length: 16 amino acids. In germline, CDR1 is MNHEY, CDR2 SMNVEV (reference sequence).